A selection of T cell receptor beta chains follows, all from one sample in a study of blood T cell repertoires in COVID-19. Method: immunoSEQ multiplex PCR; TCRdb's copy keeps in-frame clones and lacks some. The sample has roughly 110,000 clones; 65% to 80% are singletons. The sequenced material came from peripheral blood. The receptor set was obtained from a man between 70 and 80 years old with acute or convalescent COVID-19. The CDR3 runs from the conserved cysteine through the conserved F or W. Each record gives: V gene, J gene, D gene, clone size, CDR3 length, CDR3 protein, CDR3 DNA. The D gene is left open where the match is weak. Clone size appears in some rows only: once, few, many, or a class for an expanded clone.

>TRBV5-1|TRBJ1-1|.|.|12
CASSSGYTEAFF
TGCGCCAGCAGCTCCGGGTACACTGAAGCTTTCTTT
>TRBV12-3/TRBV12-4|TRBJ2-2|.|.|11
CASSYTGELFF
TGTGCCAGCAGCTACACCGGGGAGCTGTTTTTT
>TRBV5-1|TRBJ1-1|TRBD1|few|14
CASSFQGAGTEAFF
TGCGCCAGCAGCTTTCAGGGGGCTGGGACTGAAGCTTTCTTT
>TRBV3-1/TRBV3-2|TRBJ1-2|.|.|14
CASSQGSTNYGYTF
TGTGCCAGCAGCCAGGGCAGTACTAACTATGGCTACACCTTC
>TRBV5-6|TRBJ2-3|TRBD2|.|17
CASSLAGLELAADTQYF
TGTGCCAGCAGCTTGGCCGGACTAGAACTTGCGGCAGATACGCAGTATTTT
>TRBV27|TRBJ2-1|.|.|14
CASSFGTGGYEQFF
TGTGCCAGCAGTTTCGGGACGGGGGGCTATGAGCAGTTCTTC
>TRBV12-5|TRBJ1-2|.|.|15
CASGLVPTTGYGYTF
TGTGCTAGTGGTTTGGTCCCCACCACCGGGTACGGCTACACCTTC
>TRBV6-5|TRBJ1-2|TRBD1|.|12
CASSRGQGDYTF
TGTGCCAGCAGTAGGGGACAGGGGGACTACACCTTC
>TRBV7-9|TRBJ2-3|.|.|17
CASSLDRTNDLTDTQYF
TGTGCCAGCAGCTTAGACCGGACAAACGATCTCACAGATACGCAGTATTTT
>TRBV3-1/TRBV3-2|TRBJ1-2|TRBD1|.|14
CASSPQGGNYGYTF
TGTGCCAGCAGCCCCCAGGGGGGTAACTATGGCTACACCTTC
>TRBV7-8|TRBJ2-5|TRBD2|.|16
CASSPRSGGPQETQYF
TGTGCCAGCAGCCCTCGGTCGGGGGGGCCCCAAGAGACCCAGTACTTC
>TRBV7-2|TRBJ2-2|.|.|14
CASSYRGGPGELFF
TGTGCCAGCAGCTACAGGGGGGGCCCCGGGGAGCTGTTTTTT
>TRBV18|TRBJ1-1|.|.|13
CASSRQRDTEAFF
TGTGCCAGCTCACGACAGCGAGACACTGAAGCTTTCTTT
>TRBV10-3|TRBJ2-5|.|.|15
CAISEGQQDQETQYF
TGTGCCATCAGTGAGGGACAGCAAGACCAAGAGACCCAGTACTTC
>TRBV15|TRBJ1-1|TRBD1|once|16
CATSRDLGGLNTEAFF
TGTGCCACCAGCAGAGATTTAGGGGGCCTGAACACTGAAGCTTTCTTT
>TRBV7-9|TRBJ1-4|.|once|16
CASSLAGPGANEKLFF
TGTGCCAGCAGCTTAGCGGGGCCGGGAGCTAATGAAAAACTGTTTTTT
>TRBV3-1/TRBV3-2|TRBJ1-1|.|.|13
CASSQGTRAEAFF
TGTGCCAGCAGCCAGGGGACACGCGCTGAAGCTTTCTTT
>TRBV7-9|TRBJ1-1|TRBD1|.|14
CASSSSKGAAEAFF
TGTGCCAGCAGCTCCTCAAAGGGGGCGGCTGAAGCTTTCTTT
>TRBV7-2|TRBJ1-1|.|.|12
CASSLGGHEAFF
TGTGCCAGCAGCTTAGGGGGGCATGAAGCTTTCTTT
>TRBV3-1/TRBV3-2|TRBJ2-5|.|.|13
CASSPRQQETQYF
TGTGCCAGCAGCCCCCGACAGCAAGAGACCCAGTACTTC
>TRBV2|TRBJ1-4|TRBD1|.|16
CASSGTGGPTNEKLFF
TGTGCCAGCAGTGGGACAGGGGGTCCGACTAATGAAAAACTGTTTTTT
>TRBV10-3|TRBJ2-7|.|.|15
CAISVGGAPSYEQYF
TGTGCCATCAGTGTTGGAGGGGCTCCCTCCTACGAGCAGTACTTC
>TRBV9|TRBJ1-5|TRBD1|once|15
CASGQDSYSNQPQHF
TGTGCCAGCGGACAGGACAGTTATAGCAATCAGCCCCAGCATTTT
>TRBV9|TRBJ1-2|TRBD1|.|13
CASSPHDRDGYTF
TGTGCCAGCAGCCCCCACGACAGGGACGGCTACACCTTC
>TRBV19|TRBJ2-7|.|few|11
CASSTQYEQYF
TGTGCCAGTAGTACCCAGTACGAGCAGTACTTC
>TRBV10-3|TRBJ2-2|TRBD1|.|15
CAIRDRGSRTGELFF
TGTGCCATCAGGGACAGGGGGTCAAGAACCGGGGAGCTGTTTTTT
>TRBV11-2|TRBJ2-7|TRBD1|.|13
CASSRDRGHEQYF
TGTGCCAGCAGCCGGGACAGGGGCCACGAGCAGTACTTC
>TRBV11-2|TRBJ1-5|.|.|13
CASSFQIDQPQHF
TGTGCCAGCAGCTTTCAGATCGATCAGCCCCAGCATTTT
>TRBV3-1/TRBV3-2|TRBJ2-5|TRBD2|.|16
CASSQDIGGALETQYF
TGTGCCAGCAGCCAAGATATCGGGGGGGCCCTAGAGACCCAGTACTTC
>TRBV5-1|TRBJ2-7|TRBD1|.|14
CASSSNRGTYEQYF
TGCGCCAGCAGCTCAAACAGGGGTACCTACGAGCAGTACTTC
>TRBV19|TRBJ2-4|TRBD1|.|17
CASSIGQGPLAKNIQYF
TGTGCCAGTAGTATAGGACAGGGGCCTTTAGCCAAAAACATTCAGTACTTC